The source of this T cell receptor beta chain is a study of T cells in localized non-small cell lung cancer. The CDR3 totals 19 residues. The germline CDR1 and CDR2 sequences are SGHNT and YYREEE (reference sequence). The trim removed 3 bases at V and 2 bases at J, leaving 15 bases unmatched. Clones were read by immunoSEQ multiplex PCR, and TCRdb kept only the in-frame ones, dropping some. This sample has tens of thousands of clones, with approximately 88% found just once. The sequence was collected from a man between 40 and 70 years old with stage I squamous cell lung carcinoma. The chain uses TRBV5-4 and TRBJ1-3; 9 nucleotides match TRBD1. The specimen comprised peripheral blood, sampled before any cancer treatment. The CDR3 sequence is CASSSSPKQGAQPGNTIYF. The CDR3 DNA is TGTGCCAGCAGCTCCTCCCCCAAACAGGGGGCGCAACCTGGAAACACCATATATTTT. Filled out from reference TRBV5-4 and TRBJ1-3, the complete variable domain reads ETGVTQSPTHLIKTRGQQVTLRCSSQSGHNTVSWYQQALGQGPQFIFQYYREEENGRGNFPPRFSGLQFPNYSSELNVNALELDDSALYLCASSSSPKQGAQPGNTIYFGEGSWLTVV.